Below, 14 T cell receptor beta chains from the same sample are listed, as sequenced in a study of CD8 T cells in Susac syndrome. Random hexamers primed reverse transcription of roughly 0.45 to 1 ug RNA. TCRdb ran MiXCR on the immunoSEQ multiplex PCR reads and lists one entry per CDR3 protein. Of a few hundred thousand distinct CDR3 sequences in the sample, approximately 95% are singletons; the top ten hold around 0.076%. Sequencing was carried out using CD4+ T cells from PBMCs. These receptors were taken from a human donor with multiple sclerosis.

The DNA for the CDR3 is TGTGCCACCAGTGCGGAGTTCGGGGAGCTGTTTTTT. Translation: CATSAEFGELFF. V and J are TRBV24-1 and TRBJ2-2; the D is unclear. Trimming took off 5 bases at V and 7 bases at J, with 7 bases between the two ends. Germline V gene sequence: CDR1 KGHDR, CDR2 SFDVKD. CDR3 length: 12 residues.

This chain's CDR3 is CASSALQETQYF. DNA for the CDR3: TGTGCCAGCTCAGCTCTCCAAGAGACCCAGTACTTC. The chain recombines TRBV18 with TRBJ2-5, with unresolved D. Germline assignment: CDR1 KGHSH and CDR2 LQKENI. The CDR3 runs 12 residues. The germline V and J ends were trimmed by 5 bases and 1 base, with 5 bases remaining between them.

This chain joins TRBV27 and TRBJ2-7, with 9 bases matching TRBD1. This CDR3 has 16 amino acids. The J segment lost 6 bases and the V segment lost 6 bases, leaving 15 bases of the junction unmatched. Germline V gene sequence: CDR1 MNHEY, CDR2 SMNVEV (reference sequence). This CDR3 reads CASSILWGQGTGEQYF. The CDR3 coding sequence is TGTGCCAGCAGCATCCTGTGGGGACAGGGTACCGGCGAGCAGTACTTC.

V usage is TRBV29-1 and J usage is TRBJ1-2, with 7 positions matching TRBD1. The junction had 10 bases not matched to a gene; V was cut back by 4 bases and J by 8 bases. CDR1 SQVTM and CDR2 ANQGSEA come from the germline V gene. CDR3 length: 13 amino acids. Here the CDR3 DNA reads TGCAGCGTTGGATCCGGGACAGTTGAGGGCTACACCTTC. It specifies CSVGSGTVEGYTF.

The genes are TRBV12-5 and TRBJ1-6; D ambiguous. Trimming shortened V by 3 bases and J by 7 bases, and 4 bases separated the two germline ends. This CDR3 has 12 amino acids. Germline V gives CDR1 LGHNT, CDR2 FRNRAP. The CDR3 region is CASGLENSPLHF. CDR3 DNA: TGTGCTAGTGGTTTAGAGAATTCACCCCTCCACTTT.

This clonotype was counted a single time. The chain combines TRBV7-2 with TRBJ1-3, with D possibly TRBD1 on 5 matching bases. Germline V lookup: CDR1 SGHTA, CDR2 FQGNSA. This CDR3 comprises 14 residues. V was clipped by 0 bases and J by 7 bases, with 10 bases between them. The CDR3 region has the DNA TGTGCCAGCAGCTTAGCGGGACGGGGGAACACCATATATTTT. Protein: CASSLAGRGNTIYF.

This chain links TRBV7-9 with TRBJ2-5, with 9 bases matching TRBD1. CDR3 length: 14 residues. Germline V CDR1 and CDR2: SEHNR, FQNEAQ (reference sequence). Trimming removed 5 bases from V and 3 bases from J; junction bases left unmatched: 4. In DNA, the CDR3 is TGTGCCAGCAGCCGGGACAGGGCAGAAGAGACCCAGTACTTC. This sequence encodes CASSRDRAEETQYF.

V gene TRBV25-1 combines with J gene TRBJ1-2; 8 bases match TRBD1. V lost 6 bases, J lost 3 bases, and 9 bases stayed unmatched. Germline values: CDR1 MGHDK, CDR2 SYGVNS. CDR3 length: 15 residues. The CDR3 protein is CASRSSGQGHYGYTF. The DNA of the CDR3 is TGTGCCAGCAGGTCCTCAGGACAGGGCCACTATGGCTACACCTTC.

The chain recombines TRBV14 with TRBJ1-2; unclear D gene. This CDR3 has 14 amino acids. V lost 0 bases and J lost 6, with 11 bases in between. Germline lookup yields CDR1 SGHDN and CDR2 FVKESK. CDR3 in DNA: TGTGCCAGCAGCCAAGATAGGTCCAGGAATGGCTACACCTTC. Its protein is CASSQDRSRNGYTF.

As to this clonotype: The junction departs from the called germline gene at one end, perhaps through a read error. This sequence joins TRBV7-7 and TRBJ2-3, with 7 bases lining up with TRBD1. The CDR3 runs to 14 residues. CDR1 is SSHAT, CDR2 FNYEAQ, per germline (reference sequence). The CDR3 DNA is TGTGCTAGCAGCCCGGGGACAGTGGGAGATACGCAGTATTTT. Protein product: CASSPGTVGDTQYF.

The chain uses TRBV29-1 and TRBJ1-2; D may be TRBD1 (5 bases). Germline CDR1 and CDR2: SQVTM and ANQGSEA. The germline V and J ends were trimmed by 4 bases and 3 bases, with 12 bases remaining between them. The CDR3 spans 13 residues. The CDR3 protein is CSVGEGRDYGYTF. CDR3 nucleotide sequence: TGCAGCGTTGGCGAGGGGCGCGACTATGGCTACACCTTC.

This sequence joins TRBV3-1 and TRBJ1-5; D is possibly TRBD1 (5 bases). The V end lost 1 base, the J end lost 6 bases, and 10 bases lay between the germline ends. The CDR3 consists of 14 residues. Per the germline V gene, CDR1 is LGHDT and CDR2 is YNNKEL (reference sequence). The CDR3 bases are TGTGCCAGCAGCCAAGCGGGGGGTATTCAGCCCCAGCATTTT. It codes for CASSQAGGIQPQHF.

As DNA, the CDR3 is TGTGCCAGCAGCTCCCTAGGGAGGACAGGGACTAGTACGCAGTATTTT. The encoded protein is CASSSLGRTGTSTQYF. The chain carries TRBV7-2 and TRBJ2-3; tentatively, D is TRBD1 or TRBD2 (8 bases each). This CDR3 is built from 16 residues. V gave up 4 bases and J gave up 8 bases, with 22 bases separating them. Looked up from germline, CDR1 is SGHTA and CDR2 is FQGNSA.

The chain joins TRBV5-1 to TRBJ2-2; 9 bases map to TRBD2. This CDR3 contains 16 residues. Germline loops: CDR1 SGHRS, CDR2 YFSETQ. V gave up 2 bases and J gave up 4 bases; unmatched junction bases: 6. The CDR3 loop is CASSLVAGAVTGELFF. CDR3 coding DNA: TGCGCCAGCAGCTTAGTAGCGGGGGCCGTCACCGGGGAGCTGTTTTTT.